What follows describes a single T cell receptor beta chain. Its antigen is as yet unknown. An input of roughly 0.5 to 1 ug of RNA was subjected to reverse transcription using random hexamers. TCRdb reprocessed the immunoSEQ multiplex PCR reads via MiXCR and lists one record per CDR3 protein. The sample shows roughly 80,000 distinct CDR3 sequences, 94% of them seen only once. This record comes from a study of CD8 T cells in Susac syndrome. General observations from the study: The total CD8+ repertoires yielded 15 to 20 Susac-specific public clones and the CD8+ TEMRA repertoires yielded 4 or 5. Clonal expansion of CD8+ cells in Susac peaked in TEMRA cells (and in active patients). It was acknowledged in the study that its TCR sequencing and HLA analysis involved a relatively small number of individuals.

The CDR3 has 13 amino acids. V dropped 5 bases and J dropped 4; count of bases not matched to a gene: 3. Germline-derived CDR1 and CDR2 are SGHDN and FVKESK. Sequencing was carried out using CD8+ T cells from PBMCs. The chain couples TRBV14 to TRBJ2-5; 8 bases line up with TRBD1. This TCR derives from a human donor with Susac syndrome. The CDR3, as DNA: TGTGCCAGCAGCGACGGACAGGGAGAGACCCAGTACTTC. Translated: CASSDGQGETQYF.